This T cell receptor beta chain was observed in a study of metastatic and nonmetastatic thyroid tumors. Study-wide background: Comparison of repertoires was carried out across blood and tumor or nodule tissue from malignant and benign thyroid patients. Study results and limitations: TCR beta diversity was reportedly significantly higher in malignant thyroid tumors than benign nodules, in blood and tumor.

Original analysis: Between-group CDR3 differences, defined by clinicopathological status, yielded a distant-metastasis classifier for papillary thyroid cancer. TCRdb re-called the PCR reads via MiXCR. It is TCRdb's table, rather than the study itself, that gives the V and J calls and clone size. The repertoire holds roughly 10,000 clones, with about 30% as singletons. This CDR3 is 12 amino acids long. Germline V gene data show CDR1 as KGHDR and CDR2 as SFDVKD. Trimming pared 1 base from V and 7 bases from J, leaving 3 bases between. There were no patients who had received any treatment before thyroid surgery. Comment on this clone: Its specificity is unknown.

Sequencing used tumor tissue. V gene TRBV24-1 combines with J gene TRBJ1-4; no clear D. The sequence came from a female donor with papillary thyroid cancer or a benign thyroid nodule (not recorded which). Some clones in this sample may be carry-over from other donors' samples. The CDR3 sequence is CATSDLSEKLFF. As DNA, the CDR3 is TGTGCCACCAGTGATTTAAGTGAAAAACTGTTTTTT.